The following is a T cell receptor (beta chain) sequence with its context. Assay: immunoSEQ multiplex PCR; the TCRdb copy retains only in-frame clones and omits some. The sample holds approximately 130,000 clones, approximately 86% seen once. This specimen comes from a study of blood T cell repertoires in COVID-19. Germline CDR1 SGHRS, CDR2 YFSETQ. Trimming took 3 bases from V and 6 from J, leaving 16 bases between them. The CDR3 has 14 amino acids. The chain has TRBV5-1 and TRBJ2-7, with D possibly TRBD1 on 6 matching bases. The material sequenced was PBMCs or T cells enriched from blood (not recorded which). The sequence derives from a woman aged 50 to 60 who had recovered from COVID-19. The CDR3 coding sequence is TGCGCCAGCAGCTCAGCCGGGACAAATTTCGAGCAGTACTTC. It translates to CASSSAGTNFEQYF. The full variable domain, rest sourced from reference TRBV5-1 and TRBJ2-7, is KAGVTQTPRYLIKTRGQQVTLSCSPISGHRSVSWYQQTPGQGLQFLFEYFSETQRNKGNFPGRFSGRQFSNSRSEMNVSTLELGDSALYLCASSSAGTNFEQYFGPGTRLTVT.